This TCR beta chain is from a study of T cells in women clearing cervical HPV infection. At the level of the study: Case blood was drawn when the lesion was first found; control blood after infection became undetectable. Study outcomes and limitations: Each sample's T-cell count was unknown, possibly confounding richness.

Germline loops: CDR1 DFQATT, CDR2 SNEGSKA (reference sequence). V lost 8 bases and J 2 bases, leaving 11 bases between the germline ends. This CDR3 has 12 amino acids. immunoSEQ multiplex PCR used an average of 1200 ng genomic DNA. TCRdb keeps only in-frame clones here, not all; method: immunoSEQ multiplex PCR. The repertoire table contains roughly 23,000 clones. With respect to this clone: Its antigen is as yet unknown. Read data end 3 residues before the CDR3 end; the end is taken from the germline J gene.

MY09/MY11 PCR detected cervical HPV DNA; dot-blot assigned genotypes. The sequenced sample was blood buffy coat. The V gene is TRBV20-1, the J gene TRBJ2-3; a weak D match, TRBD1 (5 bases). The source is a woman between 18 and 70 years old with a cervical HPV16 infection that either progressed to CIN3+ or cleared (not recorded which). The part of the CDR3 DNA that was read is TGCAGTCAGGGTAAATACACAGATACG. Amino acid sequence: CSQGKYTDT. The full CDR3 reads CSQGKYTDTQYF.